This entry is about one T cell receptor (beta chain). What it binds is not known. Both 60 Vbeta primers and 13 Jbeta primers went into the PCR. Study processing details: Later, 80 million or so unique TCR beta chains were counted in an analysis, and approximately 10 million of them were shared. Some clones are missing from TCRdb's copy, which holds only in-frame ones; the method was immunoSEQ multiplex PCR. V and J calls and clone size are given by that table; D and trimming were obtained from the DNA. The data hold 100,000 or so clones, with 65% to 75% observed a single time. This specimen belongs to a study of cytomegalovirus exposure and HLA in healthy donors. Study-level findings and limits: One later analysis reportedly identified an Asian-associated ancestry cluster that showed fewer N-insertions than the roughly 600-donor mean. The authors later found most CMV-associated TCR beta chains appeared HLA-restricted. The study assumed roughly uniform donor sequencing depth for presence/absence analyses.

The receptor's source is a woman aged 18-35 years in good health and CMV-seropositive. Material for sequencing was PBMCs.

CDR3 nucleotide sequence: TGCAGCGCCGGAGAGGGCCCAGGAGGTGAGACCCAGTACTTC. The encoded protein is CSAGEGPGGETQYF. V is TRBV29-1 and J is TRBJ2-5, with D possibly being TRBD2 (5 bases). The germline V and J ends were trimmed by 7 bases and 5 bases, with 20 bases remaining between them. The germline gives CDR1 SQVTM, CDR2 ANQGSEA. CDR3 length equals 14 residues.